This TCR beta chain was identified in a study of blood T cell repertoires in COVID-19. CDR1 is KGHDR, CDR2 SFDVKD, per germline. The ends were cut back, 8 bases at V and 7 bases at J, with 16 bases in the middle. This CDR3 comprises 13 residues. Measured with immunoSEQ multiplex PCR; TCRdb has only the in-frame clones, and not every one. The table includes a few hundred thousand clones, 80% to 90% detected once. Sequences were obtained from PBMCs or T cells enriched from blood (not recorded which). This sequence originates from a man aged 18 to 30 who had recovered from COVID-19. The rearrangement uses TRBV24-1 and TRBJ1-2, with D unclear. The DNA for the CDR3 is TGTGCCACCAATGGATGGAGGGTCGGTGGCTACACCTTC. Translated, it gives CATNGWRVGGYTF.